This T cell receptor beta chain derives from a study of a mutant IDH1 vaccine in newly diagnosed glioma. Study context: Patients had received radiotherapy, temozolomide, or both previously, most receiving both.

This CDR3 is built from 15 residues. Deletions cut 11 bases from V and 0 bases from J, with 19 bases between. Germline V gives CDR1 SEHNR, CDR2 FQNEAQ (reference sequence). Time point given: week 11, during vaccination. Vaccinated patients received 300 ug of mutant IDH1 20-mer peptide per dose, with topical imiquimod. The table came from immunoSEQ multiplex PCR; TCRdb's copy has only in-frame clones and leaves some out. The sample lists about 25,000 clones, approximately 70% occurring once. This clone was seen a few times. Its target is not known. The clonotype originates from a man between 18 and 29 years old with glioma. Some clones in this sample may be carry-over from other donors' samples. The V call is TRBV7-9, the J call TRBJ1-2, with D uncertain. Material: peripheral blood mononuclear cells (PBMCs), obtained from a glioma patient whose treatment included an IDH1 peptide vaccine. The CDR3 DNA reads TGTGCCGTCCCCAGCACGAATCGAGCTAACTATGGCTACACCTTC. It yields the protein CAVPSTNRANYGYTF.